This passage covers 10 T cell receptor beta chains from one sample sequenced in a study of T cells in Graves' hyperthyroidism and ophthalmopathy. RNA transcripts gave rise to amplified TCR beta CDR3 regions. With the HTBI primer set, the TCR CDR3 went through a first round of RT-PCR. TCRdb re-called the multiplex PCR reads with MiXCR, one entry per CDR3 protein. The table lists 300,000 to 450,000 distinct CDR3 sequences, around a sixth of them singletons, with around a sixth in the top ten. Sequencing was done on a sample of blood. The receptor source for this set is a woman in her thirties or forties with Graves' ophthalmopathy.

This clonotype came up many times. The chain joins TRBV7-2 to TRBJ2-7, with D unclear. There are 11 residues in the CDR3. The ends were cut back, 1 base at V and 13 bases at J, with 11 bases in the middle. The germline CDR1 and CDR2 sequences are SGHTA and FQGNSA. CDR3 loop: CASSLDPLSYF. CDR3 sequence (DNA): TGTGCCAGCAGCTTAGACCCCCTAAGCTACTTC.

The chain links TRBV12-3 or TRBV12-4 to TRBJ2-3, with D perhaps TRBD1 (6 bases). The CDR3 loop spans 15 amino acids. V gave up 8 bases and J gave up 1 base, with 16 bases separating them. CDR3 in DNA: TGTGCCAGCGGGGGCGAGGGGTTCCGCACAGATACGCAGTATTTT. This encodes CASGGEGFRTDTQYF.

As concerns this clonotype: The junction and the germline gene differ at one end; a read error may be behind it. The chain has TRBV7-3 and TRBJ1-3; D is possibly TRBD1 (5 bases). The germline V gene encodes CDR1 SGHTA and CDR2 FQGTGA. The CDR3 sequence is 17 residues long. CDR3 bases: TGTGCCAGCAGCTTAACCCTAATAGGGACGTCGGGAAGCACCATATATTTT. This gives the protein CASSLTLIGTSGSTIYF.

This clonotype was seen many times. V and J are TRBV24-1 and TRBJ1-1; possibly TRBD1 for D (5 bases). The CDR3 spans 13 residues. The germline CDR1 and CDR2 sequences are KGHDR and SFDVKD. The V end lost 0 bases, the J end lost 4 bases, and 5 bases lay between the germline ends. The CDR3 loop is CATSDLRGTEAFF. The CDR3 nucleotides are TGTGCCACCAGTGATTTGAGGGGCACTGAAGCTTTCTTT.

This chain connects TRBV18 to TRBJ2-7; D remains ambiguous. Per the germline V gene, CDR1 is KGHSH and CDR2 is LQKENI. The CDR3 runs 14 residues. With 2 bases removed from V and 2 bases from J, the gap between germline ends came to 10 bases. For the CDR3, the DNA is TGTGCCAGCTCACCAAGGGCAGCCACCTACGAGCAGTACTTC. Translating gives CASSPRAATYEQYF.

This clonotype was counted a few times. Possible read error: a much larger clone is one base away. V usage is TRBV11-2 and J usage is TRBJ1-3, with D hard to call. The CDR3 extends over 12 amino acids. Germline V gene sequence: CDR1 SGHAT, CDR2 FQNNGV. Trimming removed 2 bases at V and 8 bases at J, with 7 bases between. For the CDR3, the DNA is TGTGCCAGCAGCTTAATGGGAGACACCATATATTTT. Protein product: CASSLMGDTIYF.

In this sample, this clonotype turned up many times. The V call is TRBV15, the J call TRBJ2-6; no reliable D call. The V gene's germline CDR1 is LNHNV and CDR2 YYDKDF (reference sequence). With 5 bases removed from V and 0 bases from J, the gap between germline ends came to 2 bases. The length of the CDR3 is 13 residues. The CDR3 sequence: CATSLSGANVLTF. Written as DNA, the CDR3 is TGTGCCACCAGCCTCTCTGGGGCCAACGTCCTGACTTTC.

At least ten counts were recorded for this clonotype. V gene TRBV20-1 combines with J gene TRBJ2-7; 8 nucleotides agree with TRBD1. The CDR3 is made up of 14 amino acids. The V segment lost 6 bases and the J segment 7 bases; nucleotides outside the gene matches: 14. Germline V gene lookup returns CDR1 DFQATT and CDR2 SNEGSKA (reference sequence). The CDR3 DNA reads TGCAGTGCAGAACCAGGGGGCGGGGATGTGGAGCAGTACTTC. It yields the protein CSAEPGGGDVEQYF.

The chain couples TRBV6-1 to TRBJ2-7; maybe TRBD1 (5 bases). This CDR3 spans 14 amino acids. Germline CDR1 is MNHNS and CDR2 is SASEGT. V was cut by 7 bases and J by 1 base, with 14 bases left in between. CDR3 region: CASTPWGSSYEQYF. CDR3 DNA: TGTGCCAGCACTCCGTGGGGCTCATCCTACGAGCAGTACTTC.

This clonotype has ten or more counts. The chain uses TRBV7-2 and TRBJ2-7, with 12 bases fitting TRBD2. The V segment lost 2 bases and the J segment 0 bases; nucleotides outside the gene matches: 17. Germline lookup yields CDR1 SGHTA and CDR2 FQGNSA. The CDR3 loop spans 21 amino acids. The CDR3 sequence: CASSLFIPGTSGLRRSYEQYF. For the CDR3, the DNA is TGTGCCAGCAGCTTATTCATTCCCGGGACTAGCGGGTTAAGACGCTCCTACGAGCAGTACTTC.